These T cell receptor beta chains were read from a single sample in a study of early T cells in non-severe SARS-CoV-2 infection. MiXCR, applied by TCRdb to the 5' RACE reads, yields one record per CDR3 protein. The top ten hold over 2% of the sample, which has some 82,000 distinct CDR3 sequences, about 12% seen once. The sample taken for sequencing was whole blood. These receptors originate from an adult who was a healthcare worker with PCR-confirmed SARS-CoV-2 infection or an uninfected control (not recorded which). The CDR3 runs from the conserved cysteine through the conserved F or W. The D gene is left open where the match is weak. Some rows mark clone size as missing; the rest say once, few, many or name a class of expanded clone.

many	TRBV11-2	NA	TRBJ1-3	TGTGCCAGCAGCCCAAGTGGAAACACCATATATTTT	CASSPSGNTIYF
many	TRBV12-5	NA	TRBJ2-3	TGTGCTAGTGGTTCGGCCGGACTGAGCACAGATACGCAGTATTTT	CASGSAGLSTDTQYF
few	TRBV5-1	NA	TRBJ2-5	TGCGCCAGCAGGTTCTCTCCCCAGGAGACCCAGTACTTC	CASRFSPQETQYF
many	TRBV9	NA	TRBJ2-7	TGTGCCAGCATTCGAACAGGGAGGTATCGGGACGAGCAGTACTTC	CASIRTGRYRDEQYF
NA	TRBV6-2/TRBV6-3	NA	TRBJ2-7	TGTGCCAGCAGTCACCCCCCGGGGGCGGGGGTGCAGTACTTC	CASSHPPGAGVQYF
NA	TRBV11-3	TRBD1	TRBJ2-7	TGTGCCAGCAGACCTCCGGGACAGGGTTCCTACGAGCAGTACTTC	CASRPPGQGSYEQYF
NA	TRBV29-1	NA	TRBJ2-1	TGCAGCGTTGAGGGGTACCAGGGCCCCTACAATGAGCAGTTCTTC	CSVEGYQGPYNEQFF
many	TRBV20-1	TRBD1	TRBJ1-1	TGCAGTGCTAGAGATCCAGGGGGGAACACTGAAGCTTTCTTT	CSARDPGGNTEAFF
many	TRBV12-3/TRBV12-4	TRBD2	TRBJ2-5	TGTGCCAGCAAACTAGCGGGAGGATCGCAAGAGACCCAGTACTTC	CASKLAGGSQETQYF
few	TRBV11-2	TRBD2	TRBJ2-1	TGTGCCAGCAGCTTAGCAGAGAGCGGGAGTAGTGAGCAGTTCTTC	CASSLAESGSSEQFF
NA	TRBV12-5	TRBD2	TRBJ2-1	TGTGCTGGGGAGGGAATTAGCAATGAGCAGTTCTTC	CAGEGISNEQFF
NA	TRBV10-2	NA	TRBJ1-1	TGCGCCAGCAGTGAAGTCGGCAGCACTGAAGCTTTCTTT	CASSEVGSTEAFF
few	TRBV7-6	NA	TRBJ2-1	TGTGCCAGCAGCCCTCAACCACCTAGCTCCTACAATGAGCAGTTCTTC	CASSPQPPSSYNEQFF
NA	TRBV6-2/TRBV6-3	NA	TRBJ2-2	TGTGCCAGCAGTTACTCGATGAAGGACCGACCGTTTTTT	CASSYSMKDRPFF
many	TRBV12-3/TRBV12-4	TRBD2	TRBJ2-3	TGTGCCAGCAGTCTAGCTATTGGACTAGCGGGTAGCGATACGCAGTATTTT	CASSLAIGLAGSDTQYF
NA	TRBV19	TRBD2	TRBJ2-1	TGTGCCAGTTGCCGACTAGCGGGTAGCTCCTACAATGAGCAGTTCTTC	CASCRLAGSSYNEQFF
few	TRBV3-1	NA	TRBJ1-2	TGTGCCAGCAGCCTCTCAGGATCAGGGGCGGTCTATGGCTACACCTTC	CASSLSGSGAVYGYTF
many	TRBV7-9	NA	TRBJ1-3	TGTGCCAGCAGCTCGGACGGCCCCATTCCCGGAAACACCATATATTTT	CASSSDGPIPGNTIYF
many	TRBV3-1	NA	TRBJ1-1	TGTGCCAGCAGCCAAAGAAGTAACTCGAATACTGAAGCTTTCTTT	CASSQRSNSNTEAFF
many	TRBV18	TRBD1	TRBJ2-2	TGTGCCAGCTCTCCGGGACAGGGGAACACCGGGGAGCTGTTTTTT	CASSPGQGNTGELFF
few	TRBV12-3/TRBV12-4	NA	TRBJ2-1	TGTGCCAGCAGTCCGCGACAGAACCGTGAGCAGTTCTTC	CASSPRQNREQFF
few	TRBV6-6	NA	TRBJ2-1	TGTGCCAGCAGTTACTCGACACCTTCCTACAATGAGCAGTTCTTC	CASSYSTPSYNEQFF
few	TRBV24-1	NA	TRBJ2-1	TGTGCCACTAGTAGGGGGAGGGGTGGAAATGAGCAGTTCTTC	CATSRGRGGNEQFF
NA	TRBV7-9	NA	TRBJ2-2	TGTGCCAGCAGCCAGACTAGTGCCACCGGGGAGCTGTTTTTT	CASSQTSATGELFF
many	TRBV11-2	NA	TRBJ1-1	TGTGCCAGCAGTGGGAGTGAAGCTTTCTTT	CASSGSEAFF
NA	TRBV11-2	TRBD1	TRBJ2-1	TGTGCCAGCAGCTTTGGAGACAGGGAGTTTAGCGAGCAGTTCTTC	CASSFGDREFSEQFF
few	TRBV25-1	TRBD1	TRBJ2-3	TGTGCCAGCAGTGAACAGGGGGCTATAGATACGCAGTATTTT	CASSEQGAIDTQYF
NA	TRBV6-5	NA	TRBJ2-1	TGTGCCAGCAGCCCTTTTTCGGAGTCCTACAATGAGCAGTTCTTC	CASSPFSESYNEQFF
many	TRBV14	NA	TRBJ1-2	TGTGCCAGCAGCCAAGATCTAACAGGGCATGGCTACACCTTC	CASSQDLTGHGYTF
many	TRBV2	TRBD1	TRBJ2-1	TGTGCCAGCTTATATGGGCAGGGGGCGGGCAATGAGCAGTTCTTC	CASLYGQGAGNEQFF
many	TRBV20-1	TRBD2	TRBJ2-1	TGCAGTGCTAGACTAGCGGGGAGCGACAATGAGCAGTTCTTC	CSARLAGSDNEQFF
many	TRBV5-6	TRBD1	TRBJ1-2	TGTGCCAGCAGCCGCCGACAGGGAGGATGGTCCAACTATGGCTACACCTTC	CASSRRQGGWSNYGYTF
many	TRBV5-5	NA	TRBJ2-5	TGTGCCAGCAGCTTTAGAGGACAAGAGACCCAGTACTTC	CASSFRGQETQYF
NA	TRBV11-3	NA	TRBJ2-1	TGTGCCAGCAGCCTCGGACCGAACTACAATGAGCAGTTCTTC	CASSLGPNYNEQFF
many	TRBV2	TRBD2	TRBJ2-7	TGTGCCAGCAAAAGGACTAGCGGGAGTAGCGAGCAGTACTTC	CASKRTSGSSEQYF
NA	TRBV7-2	NA	TRBJ2-3	TGTGCCAGCAGCTTAATCGGGTTCCCCTCTAGCACAGATACGCAGTATTTT	CASSLIGFPSSTDTQYF
few	TRBV12-3/TRBV12-4	NA	TRBJ1-1	TGTGCCAGCAGTTTGGGCTTAGCTGAAGCTTTCTTT	CASSLGLAEAFF
few	TRBV7-9	TRBD1	TRBJ2-3	TGTGCCAGCAGCCAGGGGGTGGTCAGCACAGATACGCAGTATTTT	CASSQGVVSTDTQYF
many	TRBV29-1	TRBD1	TRBJ1-2	TGCAGCGTGCGACAGGGGGTCTATGGCTACACCTTC	CSVRQGVYGYTF
NA	TRBV7-2	NA	TRBJ1-3	TGTGCCAGCAGCCTAATGATGGGGGCCGGTGGAAACACCATATATTTT	CASSLMMGAGGNTIYF
NA	TRBV7-9	NA	TRBJ2-2	TGTGCCAGCAGCTATTCCTCTATAAAGCAGGGATGGCCCGGGGAGCTGTTTTTT	CASSYSSIKQGWPGELFF
NA	TRBV7-2	TRBD1	TRBJ1-2	TGTGCCAGCAGCTTAGACTGGACAGGATCTATGGGCTACACCTTC	CASSLDWTGSMGYTF
many	TRBV18	NA	TRBJ2-5	TGTGCCAGCTCACCACCTAGCACCCAAGAGACCCAGTACTTC	CASSPPSTQETQYF
many	TRBV4-1	NA	TRBJ2-3	TGCGCCAGCAGCCTCCTAGCTGGGGGATCAGATACGCAGTATTTT	CASSLLAGGSDTQYF
NA	TRBV5-5	NA	TRBJ2-2	TGTGCCAGCAGCTTAGATCCAGGAGCGAACACCGGGGAGCTGTTTTTT	CASSLDPGANTGELFF
many	TRBV11-2	TRBD1	TRBJ2-3	TGTGCCAGCAGTTTGGGGACAGGTCCTAGCACAGATACGCAGTATTTT	CASSLGTGPSTDTQYF
few	TRBV6-1	NA	TRBJ2-7	TGTGCCAGCAGTGAACGCCCGGGGTCCCTCTTCTACGAGCAGTACTTC	CASSERPGSLFYEQYF
many	TRBV20-1	NA	TRBJ2-7	TGCAGTGCTAGAGATGGGGAGCAGTACTTC	CSARDGEQYF
NA	TRBV18	NA	TRBJ2-1	TGTGTCAGCTCACCGACAACAGGGAGGGGAGGCAATGAGCAGTTCTTC	CVSSPTTGRGGNEQFF
few	TRBV28	NA	TRBJ1-4	TGTGCCAGCAGTTTTAGCGGAAAACTGTTTTTT	CASSFSGKLFF
NA	TRBV11-2	NA	TRBJ1-3	TGTGCCAGCAGCTTAGGGCTGGTCACCCTACCTGGAAACACCATATATTTT	CASSLGLVTLPGNTIYF
NA	TRBV7-9	TRBD1	TRBJ1-6	TGTGCCAGCAGCTTAGCATTGGGACAGGGTAATTCACCCCTCCACTTT	CASSLALGQGNSPLHF
NA	TRBV28	NA	TRBJ2-3	TGTGCCAGCAGTTTAGCCAGGGTTGGCACAGATACGCAGTATTTT	CASSLARVGTDTQYF
NA	TRBV20-1	TRBD2	TRBJ2-1	TGCAGTGCTAGAGATCCCCGGACTAGCGGCTACAATGAGCAGTTCTTC	CSARDPRTSGYNEQFF
NA	TRBV12-3/TRBV12-4	NA	TRBJ1-5	TGTGCCAGCAGCTCGACCCCCGCCAGGGGTCGGGGTAATCAGCCCCAGCATTTT	CASSSTPARGRGNQPQHF
many	TRBV3-1	NA	TRBJ2-3	TGTGCCAGCAGCCAAGTCGTAGTATCAGATACGCAGTATTTT	CASSQVVVSDTQYF
many	TRBV20-1	NA	TRBJ1-2	TGCAGTGCTAGAGGCCAGGGTAACTATGGCTACACCTTC	CSARGQGNYGYTF
NA	TRBV7-3	NA	TRBJ2-3	TGTGCCAGCAGCTTAGACTCAGACCTTCAGTATTTT	CASSLDSDLQYF